The 23 T cell receptor beta chains presented below share a single source sample, sequenced in a study of blood T cell repertoires in COVID-19. Sequenced by immunoSEQ multiplex PCR; TCRdb stores in-frame clones only, minus some. The profile covers a few hundred thousand clones, with 86% appearing a single time and approximately 2.2% taken by the ten largest. Specimen: peripheral blood. The receptors were gathered from a woman in her 30s who had recovered from COVID-19.

The chain links TRBV13 to TRBJ1-1, with 7 bases matching TRBD1. This CDR3 comprises 13 residues. V shed 4 bases, J shed 4 bases, and the junction held 3 bases outside the gene matches. The germline CDR1 and CDR2 sequences are PRHDT and FYEKMQ (reference sequence). The CDR3 loop reads CASSSTGVTEAFF. DNA for the CDR3: TGTGCCAGCAGCTCCACAGGGGTCACTGAAGCTTTCTTT.

The V call is TRBV19, the J call TRBJ2-5; the D gene is possibly TRBD1 (5 bases). Between the trimmed V and J ends, which lost 3 bases and 3 bases, there was a span of 8 bases. This CDR3 comprises 13 residues. Germline V gene sequence: CDR1 LNHDA, CDR2 SQIVND (reference sequence). CDR3 sequence (DNA): TGTGCCAGTAGTATGGTCAGGGAAGAGACCCAGTACTTC. This codes for CASSMVREETQYF.

The chain carries TRBV27 and TRBJ2-5; maybe TRBD2 (5 bases). Germline V gene data show CDR1 as MNHEY and CDR2 as SMNVEV (reference sequence). This CDR3 contains 15 residues. Trimming removed 0 bases from V and 1 base from J, with 9 bases in between. The CDR3 loop reads CASSLSASGQETQYF. The CDR3, as DNA: TGTGCCAGCAGTTTATCGGCAAGCGGCCAAGAGACCCAGTACTTC.

This clone was detected only once. V usage is TRBV6-5 and J usage is TRBJ2-1; the D gene is possibly TRBD1 (6 bases). Germline-derived CDR1 and CDR2 are MNHEY and SVGAGI. The V end lost 4 bases, the J end lost 8 bases, and 15 bases lay between the germline ends. This CDR3 comprises 14 residues. CDR3 bases: TGTGCCAGCAGTTTGGGTGGGACATTCGATGAGCAGTTCTTC. Translating it yields CASSLGGTFDEQFF.

J is TRBJ2-5 and V is TRBV5-4; 7 nucleotides match TRBD1. The V gene's germline CDR1 is SGHNT and CDR2 YYREEE (reference sequence). The CDR3 covers 15 residues. With 0 bases clipped from V and 4 bases from J, the junction kept 6 bases outside the gene matches. CDR3 sequence (DNA): TGTGCCAGCAGCTTGGGACAGGGCTGGGGAGAGACCCAGTACTTC. This gives the protein CASSLGQGWGETQYF.

The J gene is TRBJ2-3, the V gene TRBV7-3; tentatively, D is TRBD2 (6 bases). V gave up 4 bases and J gave up 1 base, with 12 bases separating them. Germline CDR1 SGHTA, CDR2 FQGTGA. The CDR3 contains 15 residues. CDR3 amino acids: CASSSGDLGTDTQYF. The DNA for the CDR3 is TGTGCCAGCAGCTCCGGGGACTTAGGCACAGATACGCAGTATTTT.

V is TRBV28 and J is TRBJ1-4; 7 nucleotides line up with TRBD1. J was trimmed by 2 bases and V by 5 bases; bases with no gene match: 11. The germline gives CDR1 MDHEN, CDR2 SYDVKM. This CDR3 is 17 amino acids long. The CDR3 here is CASSQTGQLGTNEKLFF. DNA for the CDR3: TGTGCCAGCAGTCAGACAGGGCAACTCGGGACTAATGAAAAACTGTTTTTT. The full variable domain, completed using reference TRBV28 and TRBJ1-4, is DVKVTQSSRYLVKRTGEKVFLECVQDMDHENMFWYRQDPGLGLRLIYFSYDVKMKEKGDIPEGYSVSREKKERFSLILESASTNQTSMYLCASSQTGQLGTNEKLFFGSGTQLSVL.

The gene calls are TRBV28 and TRBJ1-2, with D perhaps TRBD1 (5 bases). The V gene lost 6 bases and the J gene lost 1 base, with 9 bases spanning the gap. The CDR3 length is 13 residues. Germline-derived CDR1 and CDR2 are MDHEN and SYDVKM. The CDR3 loop is CASRSDSNYGYTF. The CDR3 nucleotides read TGTGCCAGCAGATCCGACAGTAACTATGGCTACACCTTC.

J is TRBJ2-7 and V is TRBV27; D remains ambiguous. The CDR3 extends over 17 amino acids. The germline V gene encodes CDR1 MNHEY and CDR2 SMNVEV (reference sequence). V lost 0 bases and J lost 2, with 17 bases in between. This chain's CDR3 is CASSLSSAQGLPYEQYF. As DNA, the CDR3 is TGTGCCAGCAGTTTATCGAGCGCCCAAGGTCTCCCCTACGAGCAGTACTTC.

This chain uses TRBV19 with TRBJ2-2; a weak D match, TRBD1 (5 bases). V was cut by 5 bases and J by 6 bases, with 10 bases left in between. The CDR3 sequence is 13 residues long. CDR1 LNHDA and CDR2 SQIVND come from the germline V gene (reference sequence). This chain's CDR3 is CASSAQGPGELFF. In DNA form, the CDR3 reads TGTGCCAGTAGTGCGCAGGGTCCCGGGGAGCTGTTTTTT.

In DNA form, the CDR3 reads TGCGCCAGCATAAGGACAGGTTCTAACTATGGCTACACCTTC. Translated: CASIRTGSNYGYTF. The chain couples TRBV10-2 to TRBJ1-2; TRBD1 matches at 7 bases. Germline loops: CDR1 WSHSY, CDR2 SAAADI. J was trimmed by 0 bases and V by 7 bases; bases with no gene match: 5. The CDR3 has 14 residues.

The gene calls are TRBV29-1 and TRBJ2-3; D possibly corresponds to TRBD1 (5 bases). Trimming removed 2 bases at V and 4 bases at J, with 7 bases between. Germline V gene lookup returns CDR1 SQVTM and CDR2 ANQGSEA. The CDR3 covers 12 residues. This CDR3 reads CSVELGADTQYF. The DNA of the CDR3 is TGCAGCGTTGAACTAGGGGCAGATACGCAGTATTTT.

The chain combines TRBV6-5 with TRBJ1-2; the D gene is possibly TRBD1 (5 bases). The CDR3 is made up of 14 amino acids. Trimming stripped 6 bases from V and 2 bases from J, with 13 bases between. CDR1 is MNHEY and CDR2 is SVGAGI in the germline V gene. CDR3 coding DNA: TGTGCCAGCAGGACGACAGCGAAAAACTATGGCTACACCTTC. Residues: CASRTTAKNYGYTF.

The V call is TRBV9, the J call TRBJ2-7; tentatively, D is TRBD1 (6 bases). The CDR3 loop spans 13 amino acids. CDR1 and CDR2 (germline): SGDLS, YYNGEE. V was clipped by 3 bases and J by 3 bases, with 10 bases between them. DNA for the CDR3: TGTGCCAGCAGCGGAGGGGGAGACTACGAGCAGTACTTC. Its translation is CASSGGGDYEQYF. The full variable domain, rest sourced from reference TRBV9 and TRBJ2-7, is DSGVTQTPKHLITATGQRVTLRCSPRSGDLSVYWYQQSLDQGLQFLIQYYNGEERAKGNILERFSAQQFPDLHSELNLSSLELGDSALYFCASSGGGDYEQYFGPGTRLTVT.

The rearrangement links TRBV19 to TRBJ2-2; 8 bases are a match to TRBD1. The J segment lost 0 bases and the V segment lost 7 bases, leaving 4 bases of the junction unmatched. Germline CDR1 and CDR2: LNHDA and SQIVND (reference sequence). The CDR3 loop spans 15 amino acids. The CDR3, as DNA: TGTGCCAGTACCGGGACAGGCACGAACACCGGGGAGCTGTTTTTT. It specifies CASTGTGTNTGELFF.

The genes are TRBV19 and TRBJ2-2; 9 nucleotides line up with TRBD1. Germline trimming cut 5 bases from V and 6 bases from J; bases unmatched to any gene: 7. Germline V gives CDR1 LNHDA, CDR2 SQIVND (reference sequence). This CDR3 spans 15 amino acids. The CDR3 DNA reads as TGTGCCAGTAGTGAACAGGGGGCGTCCGCCGGGGAGCTGTTTTTT. Its protein is CASSEQGASAGELFF.

Only one count was recorded for this clone. J is TRBJ2-4 and V is TRBV6-5; perhaps TRBD2 as D (5 bases). Germline-derived CDR1 and CDR2 are MNHEY and SVGAGI. Trimming removed 3 bases from V and 9 bases from J, with 15 bases in between. There are 14 residues in the CDR3. DNA of the CDR3: TGTGCCAGCAGTTATTCGGGGAAAGGTGGCATTCAGTACTTC. Its translation: CASSYSGKGGIQYF.

The CDR3 loop is CASRGASGRIGHNEQFF. The CDR3 DNA reads TGTGCCAGCCGAGGGGCTAGCGGGAGAATAGGGCACAATGAGCAGTTCTTC. The V gene is TRBV27, the J gene TRBJ2-1; 10 bases agree with TRBD2. This CDR3 has 17 amino acids. CDR1 and CDR2 from the germline V gene are MNHEY and SMNVEV (reference sequence). V was pared by 8 bases and J by 5 bases, with 15 bases of the junction left unmatched.

This chain connects TRBV15 to TRBJ2-1, with 11 bases matching TRBD2. This CDR3 is built from 18 residues. Germline CDR1 is LNHNV and CDR2 is YYDKDF (reference sequence). Trimming at V came to 8 bases and at J to 6 bases, leaving 18 bases not matched to a gene. CDR3 sequence: CATRGLSGRAEGGNEQFF. The CDR3 DNA sequence: TGTGCCACCCGCGGGCTTAGCGGGAGGGCCGAGGGGGGCAATGAGCAGTTCTTC.

This clone showed up just a few times. This CDR3 is missing its conserved last phenylalanine or tryptophan, likely due to a read error. The limits of the CDR3 on the DNA are not certain, so only TCRdb's listed CDR3 is given. The V gene is TRBV28, the J gene TRBJ1-2. The V gene's germline CDR1 is MDHEN and CDR2 SYDVKM. The CDR3 extends over 12 residues, inclusive of both ends. CDR3 region: CASSPNRGQPKS.

This clone has only one observation. The chain employs TRBV2 and TRBJ2-2; 10 nucleotides agree with TRBD2. V lost 7 bases, J lost 3 bases, and 8 bases stayed unmatched. CDR3 length: 16 amino acids. Germline CDR1 is SNHLY and CDR2 is FYNNEI. The DNA for the CDR3 is TGTGCCAGCAAAAAGCGGGAGGGCCCGGACACCGGGGAGCTGTTTTTT. Translated: CASKKREGPDTGELFF.

The chain has TRBV19 and TRBJ2-7; TRBD2 agrees at 8 bases. The CDR3 is 14 amino acids. CDR1 LNHDA and CDR2 SQIVND come from the germline V gene (reference sequence). Losses at the gene ends were 5 bases for V and 7 bases for J; bases not matched to a gene: 10. The chain's CDR3 is CASSPQAGADEQYF. The CDR3 coding sequence is TGTGCCAGTAGTCCCCAAGCGGGAGCGGATGAGCAGTACTTC.

The DNA for the CDR3 is TGTGCCAGCAGTTATGTCTCAGGGGGAATTGAAGCTTTCTTT. It yields the protein CASSYVSGGIEAFF. The gene calls are TRBV6-2 or TRBV6-3 and TRBJ1-1; 7 bases map to TRBD1. The CDR3 sequence is 14 residues long. Germline values: CDR1 MNHEY, CDR2 SVGEGT. The V segment lost 3 bases and the J segment 7 bases; nucleotides outside the gene matches: 8.